This T cell receptor (beta chain) was sequenced during a study of control samples from healthy donors and cancer patients. Repertoires were generated with immunoSEQ multiplex PCR, while TCRdb's copy carries only in-frame clones and drops some. The sample yields about 150,000 clones, over 90% seen once. This clone was seen only once. V was cut by 3 bases and J by 5 bases, with 12 bases left in between. The CDR3 is made up of 14 amino acids. Germline assignment: CDR1 SNHLY and CDR2 FYNNEI. The specimen sequenced was blood. This rearrangement joins TRBV2 to TRBJ2-3; weak D call: TRBD2 (7 bases). This clonotype was sampled from a man in his fifties or sixties in good health. This CDR3 is CASSEGGGIDTQYF. The CDR3, as DNA: TGTGCCAGCAGTGAGGGCGGGGGCATAGATACGCAGTATTTT.